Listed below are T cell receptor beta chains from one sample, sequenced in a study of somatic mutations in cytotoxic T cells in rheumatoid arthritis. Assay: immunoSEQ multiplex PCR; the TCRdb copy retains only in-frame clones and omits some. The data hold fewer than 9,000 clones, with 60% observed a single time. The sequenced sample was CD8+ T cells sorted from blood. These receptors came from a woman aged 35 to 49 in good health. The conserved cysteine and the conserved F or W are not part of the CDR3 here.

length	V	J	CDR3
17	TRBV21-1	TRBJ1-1	ASSKAGGRSGEGNTEAF
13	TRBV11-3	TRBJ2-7	ASSSRDSGIHEQY
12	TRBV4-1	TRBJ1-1	ASSQEYGYSEAF
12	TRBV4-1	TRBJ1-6	ASSPGGPNSPLH
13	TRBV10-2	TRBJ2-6	ASSESQSGANVLT
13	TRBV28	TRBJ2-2	ASSTRDTQTGELF
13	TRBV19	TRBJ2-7	ASSTGLGVVYEQY
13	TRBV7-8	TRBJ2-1	ASSPTTSVYNEQF
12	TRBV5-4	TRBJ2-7	ASSSWDGGYEQY
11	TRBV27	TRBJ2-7	ASGRTSGDEQY
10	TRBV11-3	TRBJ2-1	ASSLDSAEQF
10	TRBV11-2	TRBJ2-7	ASSNRPPEQY
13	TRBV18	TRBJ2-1	ASSPGDRGQGEQF
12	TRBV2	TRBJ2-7	ASTPWGRGYEQY
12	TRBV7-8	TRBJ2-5	ASSLGPREGTQY
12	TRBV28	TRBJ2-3	ASSFLGYTDTQY
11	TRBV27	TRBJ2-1	ASQAGSYNEQF
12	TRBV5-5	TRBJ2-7	ASSLEQGMYEQY
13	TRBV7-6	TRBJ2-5	ASSFAGGVRETQY
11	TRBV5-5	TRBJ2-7	ASSPPSSYEQY
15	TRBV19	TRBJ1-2	ASSTPIDRALIGGYT
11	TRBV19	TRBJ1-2	ASSTENLYGYT
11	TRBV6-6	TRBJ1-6	ASSYGRASYLH
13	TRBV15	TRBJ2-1	ATSEGLAETNEQF
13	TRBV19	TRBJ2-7	ASSPRTGVSYEQY
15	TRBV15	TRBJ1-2	ATSGAGSFSSANGYT
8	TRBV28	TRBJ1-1	ASSYTEAF
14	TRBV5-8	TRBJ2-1	ASTQLEGASYNEQF
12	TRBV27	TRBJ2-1	ASSLAGAYNEQF
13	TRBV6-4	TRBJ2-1	ASSAGPLSYNEQF
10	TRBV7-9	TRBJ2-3	ASSLGVKGQY
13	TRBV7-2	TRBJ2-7	ASSFRGQGAEEQY
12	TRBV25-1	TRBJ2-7	ASRPGQPPYEQY
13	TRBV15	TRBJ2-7	ATSRDPGSSYEQY
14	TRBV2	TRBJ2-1	ASSNYLAGGSNEQF
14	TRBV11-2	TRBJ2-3	ASSPGSGRVTDTQY
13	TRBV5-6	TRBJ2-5	ASLESRTVKETQY
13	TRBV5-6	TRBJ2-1	ASSLLAGGIGEQF
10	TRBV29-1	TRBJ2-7	SVDRGSYEQY
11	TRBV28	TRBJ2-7	ASSLGGRGEQY
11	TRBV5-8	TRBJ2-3	ASGNRVSDTQY
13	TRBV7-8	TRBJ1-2	ASSSEDGLNYGYT
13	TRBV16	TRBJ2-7	ASSHAGSESYEQY
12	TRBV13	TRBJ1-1	ASSPKGEGTEAF
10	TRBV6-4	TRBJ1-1	ASRGYGTEAF
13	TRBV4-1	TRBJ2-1	ASSHPGTSYNEQF
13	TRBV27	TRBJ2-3	ASSLFGRDTDTQY